The 3 T cell receptor beta chains listed next were all sequenced from one sample in a study of control samples from healthy donors and cancer patients. Sequencing used immunoSEQ multiplex PCR; TCRdb keeps in-frame clones, though not all of them. The sample carries about 120,000 clones, 89% recorded once. The sequencing input was blood. These receptors were obtained from a man aged 45-65 years in good health.

This clone was observed a single time. CDR3: CASSLGRGLSYNEQFF. CDR3 sequence (DNA): TGCGCCAGCAGCTTGGGGAGGGGGCTCTCCTACAATGAGCAGTTCTTC. V is TRBV5-1 and J is TRBJ2-1, with D maybe TRBD1 (7 bases). This CDR3 has 16 amino acids. Deletions cut 0 bases from V and 0 bases from J, with 10 bases between. Germline V gene sequence: CDR1 SGHRS, CDR2 YFSETQ.

This clone has only a few counts. The rearrangement links TRBV4-1 to TRBJ1-5; no reliable D call. The V gene lost 2 bases and the J gene lost 5 bases, with 10 bases spanning the gap. The CDR3 extends over 14 amino acids. Germline V lookup: CDR1 MGHRA, CDR2 YSYEKL. CDR3 protein: CASSQIKGDQPQHF. For the CDR3, the DNA is TGCGCCAGCAGCCAAATAAAGGGAGATCAGCCCCAGCATTTT.

The chain carries TRBV5-1 and TRBJ2-3, with D tentatively TRBD1 or TRBD2 (5 bases each). V dropped 2 bases and J dropped 0 bases, with 10 bases sitting between them. The CDR3 has 15 residues. Germline V gene data show CDR1 as SGHRS and CDR2 as YFSETQ. The CDR3 DNA reads as TGCGCCAGCAGCTTTTCCGGGGCTAGCACAGATACGCAGTATTTT. This codes for CASSFSGASTDTQYF.